This T cell receptor beta chain was captured in a study of immune cell composition in non-small cell lung cancer. The CDR3 sequence is 13 residues long. Germline loops: CDR1 LNHDA, CDR2 SQIVND (reference sequence). The germline V and J ends were trimmed by 7 bases and 3 bases, with 12 bases remaining between them. Normal lung sampling was at least 3 cm from the tumour, as distant as possible. This clone was detected a few times. This table comes from immunoSEQ multiplex PCR, and its TCRdb copy is limited to in-frame clones, with some not included. The sample has about 8,700 clones, under 70% seen once; the top ten hold 20% to 25%.

The clonotype comes from a human donor with non-small cell lung cancer. The chain links TRBV19 to TRBJ1-1, with a weak D call TRBD1 (6 bases). Input material: non-adjacent lung tissue. Here the CDR3 reads CASNREGDTEAFF. The CDR3 DNA reads TGTGCCAGTAACAGGGAAGGGGACACTGAAGCTTTCTTT.